This T cell receptor beta chain was sequenced in a study of blood T cell repertoires in COVID-19. Clones were read by immunoSEQ multiplex PCR, and TCRdb kept only the in-frame ones, dropping some. The repertoire has more than 200,000 clones, around 80% of them found once; the top ten carry around 7.4%. CDR1 is LGHNA, CDR2 YNFKEQ, per germline. This CDR3 region has 17 residues. Germline trimming cut 0 bases from V and 0 bases from J; bases unmatched to any gene: 4. The chain is built from TRBV4-2 and TRBJ2-1; 8 nucleotides align to TRBD2. Material: PBMCs or T cells enriched from blood (not recorded which). The TCR comes from a woman aged 35 to 49 with acute COVID-19. The CDR3 protein is CASSQETSASSYNEQFF. CDR3 nucleotides: TGTGCCAGCAGCCAAGAGACTAGCGCAAGCTCCTACAATGAGCAGTTCTTC.